This TCR beta chain comes out of a study of blood T cell repertoires in COVID-19. Overall study context: Sample material is recorded as cDNA or gDNA derived from T cells, B-cell-depleted T cells, or PBMCs.

Trimming removed 1 base at V and 2 bases at J, with 12 bases between. Germline lookup yields CDR1 LNHDA and CDR2 SQIVND (reference sequence). This CDR3 comprises 15 residues. Original processing methods: Reference gene primer amplification in the assay estimated nucleated cell counts. The table came from immunoSEQ multiplex PCR; TCRdb's copy has only in-frame clones and leaves some out. V and J calls and clone size are given by that table; D and trimming were obtained from the DNA. Of hundreds of thousands of clones in the sample, around 89% were seen once. The sequencing input was PBMCs or T cells enriched from blood (not recorded which). The gene calls are TRBV19 and TRBJ2-7; the D is unclear. The source is a woman under 30 with acute COVID-19. The CDR3 here is CASSIGFQVPYEQYF. CDR3 DNA: TGTGCCAGTAGTATAGGATTCCAGGTTCCCTACGAGCAGTACTTC. Complete variable domain (other parts from reference TRBV19 and TRBJ2-7): DGGITQSPKYLFRKEGQNVTLSCEQNLNHDAMYWYRQDPGQGLRLIYYSQIVNDFQKGDIAEGYSVSREKKESFPLTVTSAQKNPTAFYLCASSIGFQVPYEQYFGPGTRLTVT.